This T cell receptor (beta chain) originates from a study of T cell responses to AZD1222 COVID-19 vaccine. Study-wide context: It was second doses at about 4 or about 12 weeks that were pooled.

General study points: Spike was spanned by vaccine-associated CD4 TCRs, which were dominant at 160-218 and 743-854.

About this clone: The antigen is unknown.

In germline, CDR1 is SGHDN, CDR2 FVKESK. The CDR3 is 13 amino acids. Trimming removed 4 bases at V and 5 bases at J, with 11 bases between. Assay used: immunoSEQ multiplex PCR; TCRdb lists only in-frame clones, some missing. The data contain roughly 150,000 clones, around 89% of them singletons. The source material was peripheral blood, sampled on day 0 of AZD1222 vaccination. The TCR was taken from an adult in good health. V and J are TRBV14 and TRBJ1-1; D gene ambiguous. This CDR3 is CASSRRTLTEAFF. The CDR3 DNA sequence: TGTGCCAGCAGCCGTCGGACCCTAACTGAAGCTTTCTTT.